The 19 T cell receptor beta chains in this list originate from one sample, sequenced in a study of T cells in Graves' hyperthyroidism and ophthalmopathy. There were TCR beta CDR3 regions amplified from RNA transcripts. An initial round of RT-PCR targeting the TCR CDR3 relied on the HTBI primer set. TCRdb called the multiplex PCR reads again in MiXCR, with one record for every CDR3 protein. The sample shows approximately 500,000 distinct CDR3 sequences, around 46% of them seen only once. Sequenced: peripheral blood or thyroid tissue (not recorded which). The origin of the receptors is a woman aged 18-29 years with Graves' hyperthyroidism.

This clonotype appeared a single time. CDR3 amino acids: CASTWTGGVAFF. In DNA form, the CDR3 reads TGTGCCAGCACCTGGACAGGGGGCGTCGCTTTCTTT. V and J are TRBV7-8 and TRBJ1-1; 11 nucleotides align to TRBD1. CDR1 SGHVS and CDR2 FQNEAQ come from the germline V gene. This CDR3 region has 12 residues. V was pared by 7 bases and J by 11 bases, with 6 bases of the junction left unmatched.

This sequence joins TRBV29-1 and TRBJ1-2, with no clear D. From germline, CDR1 is SQVTM and CDR2 ANQGSEA. The V gene lost 7 bases and the J gene lost 3 bases, with 12 bases spanning the gap. The CDR3 has 12 residues. CDR3 protein: CSAVEGDYGYTF. In DNA, the CDR3 is TGCAGCGCCGTGGAGGGTGACTATGGCTACACCTTC.

The chain carries TRBV10-3 and TRBJ1-2, with D perhaps matching TRBD1 (6 bases). CDR3 size: 14 residues. The germline gives CDR1 ENHRY, CDR2 SYGVKD. V lost 2 bases, J lost 4 bases, and 11 bases lay in between. The CDR3 sequence is CAISESDRSYGYTF. DNA for the CDR3: TGTGCCATCAGTGAGAGTGACAGGAGCTATGGCTACACCTTC.

The chain couples TRBV2 to TRBJ1-2; D gene unclear. V lost 3 bases to trimming and J lost 6 bases, with 14 bases between them. The CDR3 totals 14 residues. Germline CDR1 is SNHLY and CDR2 is FYNNEI. The CDR3 DNA follows: TGTGCCAGCAGTGAGGTCCGACGCTCGGATGGCTACACCTTC. Residues: CASSEVRRSDGYTF.

The rearrangement links TRBV20-1 to TRBJ2-7; 7 bases agree with TRBD2. Per the germline V gene, CDR1 is DFQATT and CDR2 is SNEGSKA (reference sequence). There are 15 residues in the CDR3. With V trimmed by 5 bases and J by 6 bases, 16 bases remained unmatched. This chain's CDR3 is CSAWEGGGSSGEQYF. The CDR3 DNA reads as TGCAGTGCTTGGGAAGGCGGCGGGAGTTCCGGCGAGCAGTACTTC.

This clonotype was counted at least ten times. This chain connects TRBV25-1 to TRBJ2-3, with D perhaps given as TRBD1 or TRBD2 (5 bases each). CDR3 length equals 15 residues. The ends were cut back, 5 bases at V and 0 bases at J, with 12 bases in the middle. Germline V gene lookup returns CDR1 MGHDK and CDR2 SYGVNS. In DNA form, the CDR3 reads TGTGCCAGCAGTACCGGGACGGTGAGCACAGATACGCAGTATTTT. This codes for CASSTGTVSTDTQYF. Combining the CDR3 with reference TRBV25-1 and TRBJ2-3 gives the whole variable domain EADIYQTPRYLVIGTGKKITLECSQTMGHDKMYWYQQDPGMELHLIHYSYGVNSTEKGDLSSESTVSRIRTEHFPLTLESARPSHTSQYLCASSTGTVSTDTQYFGPGTRLTVL.

This clonotype has a handful of counts. The V call is TRBV12-3 or TRBV12-4, the J call TRBJ1-5; 11 nucleotides line up with TRBD1. With V trimmed by 5 bases and J by 3 bases, 0 bases remained unmatched. The CDR3 runs 14 residues. This CDR3 reads CASSGQGANQPQHF. In DNA, the CDR3 is TGTGCCAGCAGTGGACAGGGGGCCAATCAGCCCCAGCATTTT.

This clonotype was found many times. This chain joins TRBV6-6 and TRBJ2-7; D call uncertain. The V gene's germline CDR1 is MNHNY and CDR2 SVGAGI (reference sequence). Trimming cost V 2 bases and J 3 bases, with 11 bases left between them. There are 14 residues in the CDR3. The CDR3 DNA reads TGTGCCAGCAGTTACCCACCGGGCGACTACGAGCAGTACTTC. Translating it yields CASSYPPGDYEQYF.

In its sample, this clonotype was seen a few times. This chain links TRBV18 with TRBJ1-2; the match to TRBD1 covers 7 bases. Losses at the gene ends were 1 base for V and 0 bases for J; bases not matched to a gene: 5. This CDR3 is 16 amino acids long. Germline CDR1 reads KGHSH; CDR2 reads LQKENI. CDR3 DNA: TGTGCCAGCTCACCACTGGACAGGTCAACTAACTATGGCTACACCTTC. Translating it yields CASSPLDRSTNYGYTF.

The rearrangement links TRBV7-9 to TRBJ2-6, with no clear D. The J call is in doubt because the DNA end fits TRBJ2-1 better. The CDR3 sequence is 14 residues long. CDR1 is SEHNR, CDR2 FQNEAQ, per germline (reference sequence). In DNA, the CDR3 is TGTGCCAGCCGAAAGAGGCTGTTGGGCAATGAGCAGTTCTTC. This gives the protein CASRKRLLGNEQFF.

J is TRBJ1-2 and V is TRBV10-2; TRBD1 agrees at 8 bases. V shed 5 bases, J shed 4 bases, and the junction held 9 bases outside the gene matches. CDR1 and CDR2 from the germline V gene are WSHSY and SAAADI. This CDR3 region has 15 residues. The CDR3 loop reads CASSTDRVGGYGYTF. The CDR3 coding sequence is TGCGCCAGCAGTACGGACAGGGTAGGAGGCTATGGCTACACCTTC.

The gene calls are TRBV29-1 and TRBJ2-5; 14 bases line up with TRBD2. The CDR3 loop spans 15 amino acids. Germline V gene data show CDR1 as SQVTM and CDR2 as ANQGSEA. V was clipped by 7 bases and J by 5 bases; unmatched bases: 9. CDR3 loop: CSAGTSGRAVETQYF. CDR3 sequence (DNA): TGCAGCGCAGGGACTAGCGGGAGAGCCGTGGAGACCCAGTACTTC.

This chain uses TRBV2 with TRBJ1-3; no reliable D call. This CDR3 has 13 residues. Trimming shortened V by 8 bases and J by 0 bases, and 8 bases separated the two germline ends. Germline CDR1 and CDR2: SNHLY and FYNNEI. CDR3 nucleotides: TGTGCCAGCCAGTATGGCTCTGGAAACACCATATATTTT. Its protein is CASQYGSGNTIYF.

V usage is TRBV12-5 and J usage is TRBJ2-1; 9 positions match TRBD2. There are 17 residues in the CDR3. The V and J ends lost 2 bases and 7 bases, in that order; junction bases with no gene match: 12. Germline CDR1 LGHNT, CDR2 FRNRAP. The CDR3 spells CASGLPSTGLAENEQFF. In nucleotides, the CDR3 is TGTGCTAGTGGTTTGCCCTCAACGGGACTAGCTGAAAATGAGCAGTTCTTC.

This clonotype came up a few times. The chain combines TRBV9 with TRBJ2-3; TRBD2 matches at 7 bases. The germline V gene encodes CDR1 SGDLS and CDR2 YYNGEE. The CDR3 runs to 13 residues. V was clipped by 0 bases and J by 9 bases; unmatched bases: 4. The CDR3 sequence is CASSVAGGPTQYF. CDR3 nucleotide sequence: TGTGCCAGCAGCGTAGCGGGAGGCCCCACGCAGTATTTT.

The rearrangement joins TRBV6-4 to TRBJ2-5, with D possibly TRBD2 on 6 matching bases. Matching the DNA end better, TRBJ2-7 makes the J call doubtful. The CDR3 has 15 residues. Germline CDR1 is MRHNA and CDR2 is SNTAGT. In DNA form, the CDR3 reads TGTGCCAGCAGTGACGAACCTTGGAGGGTACGCGAGCAGTACTTC. Translated, it gives CASSDEPWRVREQYF.

This clonotype was found a few times. This chain links TRBV5-4 with TRBJ2-7; TRBD2 matches at 7 bases. The V gene's germline CDR1 is SGHNT and CDR2 YYREEE (reference sequence). The CDR3 contains 15 residues. V was pared by 4 bases and J by 8 bases, with 15 bases of the junction left unmatched. The CDR3 loop reads CASSPRGGRAEQQYF. The CDR3 nucleotides read TGTGCCAGCAGCCCCCGGGGCGGGAGAGCTGAACAGCAGTACTTC. Filled out from reference TRBV5-4 and TRBJ2-7, the complete variable domain reads ETGVTQSPTHLIKTRGQQVTLRCSSQSGHNTVSWYQQALGQGPQFIFQYYREEENGRGNFPPRFSGLQFPNYSSELNVNALELDDSALYLCASSPRGGRAEQQYFGPGTRLTVT.

In this sample, this clonotype turned up once. At one end, the junction sequence differs from germline, possibly due to a read error. The CDR3 coding sequence is TGTGCCAGCAGCTCCCGACTAGCGGGTAACAATGAAGCTTTCTTT. Translated: CASSSRLAGNNEAFF. The chain is built from TRBV7-6 and TRBJ1-1, with D hard to call. This CDR3 comprises 15 residues. CDR1 and CDR2 from the germline V gene are SGHVS and FNYEAQ.

The genes are TRBV6-4 and TRBJ2-2, with a tentative D call TRBD1 (6 bases). Trimming left V 2 bases short and J 8 bases short, with 6 bases between. The CDR3 length is 12 residues. Germline CDR1 is MRHNA and CDR2 is SNTAGT. CDR3 in amino acids: CASSDGTGELFF. CDR3 nucleotide sequence: TGTGCCAGCAGTGACGGGACAGGGGAGCTGTTTTTT.